The clone carrying this TCR beta chain was recorded many times. Its antigen is unidentified. This sample was included in a study of T cells after yellow fever vaccination. Study-wide findings and caveats: Contaminants from the bulk population, in the form of abundant clonotypes, could be found in FACS-sorted repertoires. Clonotypes shared by both compartments, CD4 and CD8, made up a small share.

Researchers made TCR cDNA using 5'RACE template switching, and this step added a universal primer site and UMIs. One entry per CDR3 protein results from TCRdb running MiXCR on the 5' RACE reads. This sample has roughly 120,000 distinct CDR3 sequences, with 7.4% found just once. There are 14 residues in the CDR3. The germline V gene has CDR1 LGHDT and CDR2 YNNKEL (reference sequence). Trimming removed 0 bases from V and 8 bases from J, with 13 bases in between. The material sequenced was CD4+ T cells sorted from PBMCs, taken roughly 10 days after the first yellow fever vaccination. This chain uses TRBV3-1 with TRBJ1-2; D uncertain. The TCR originated in a man between 18 and 35 years old who received the YFV17D yellow fever vaccine. The CDR3 loop is CASSQEGQDKGYTF. CDR3 nucleotide sequence: TGTGCCAGCAGCCAAGAAGGGCAGGATAAAGGCTACACCTTC.